This entry lists 24 T cell receptor beta chains sequenced from one sample in a study of early T cells in non-severe SARS-CoV-2 infection. TCRdb re-called the 5' RACE reads with MiXCR, one entry per CDR3 protein. Among some 45,000 distinct CDR3 sequences listed, less than 10% were seen once. The sequenced sample was whole blood, obtained at baseline. The receptors originated from an adult who was a healthcare worker with PCR-confirmed SARS-CoV-2 infection or an uninfected control (not recorded which).

This clonotype was recorded at least ten times. J is TRBJ2-1 and V is TRBV2, with 9 bases lining up with TRBD1. The junction had 7 bases not matched to a gene; V was cut back by 6 bases and J by 10 bases. This CDR3 comprises 13 residues. CDR1 and CDR2 (germline): SNHLY, FYNNEI. CDR3 residues: CASRGQGSSEQFF. The DNA of the CDR3 is TGTGCCAGCAGAGGACAGGGGTCGAGCGAGCAGTTCTTC.

The V and J genes are TRBV9 and TRBJ2-1; no reliable D call. The V and J ends lost 0 bases and 8 bases respectively, with 3 bases between them. The CDR3 is made up of 11 amino acids. CDR1 SGDLS and CDR2 YYNGEE come from the germline V gene. The CDR3 is CASSVEDEQFF. The CDR3 region has the DNA TGTGCCAGCAGCGTAGAGGATGAGCAGTTCTTC.

The gene calls are TRBV7-2 and TRBJ1-6; D unclear. This CDR3 region has 15 residues. Germline-derived CDR1 and CDR2 are SGHTA and FQGNSA. V lost 5 bases to trimming and J lost 5 bases, with 13 bases between them. The CDR3 sequence: CASSPRRGDNSPLHF. The CDR3, as DNA: TGTGCCAGCAGCCCGCGACGGGGTGATAATTCACCCCTCCACTTT. Complete variable domain (other parts from reference TRBV7-2 and TRBJ1-6): GAGVSQSPSNKVTEKGKDVELRCDPISGHTALYWYRQSLGQGLEFLIYFQGNSAPDKSGLPSDRFSAERTGGSVSTLTIQRTQQEDSAVYLCASSPRRGDNSPLHFGNGTRLTVT.

This clonotype was seen at least ten times. The V call is TRBV6-5, the J call TRBJ2-7; unclear D gene. The germline gives CDR1 MNHEY, CDR2 SVGAGI. V lost 3 bases to trimming and J lost 2 bases, with 14 bases between them. CDR3 length: 15 amino acids. The CDR3 nucleotides read TGTGCCAGCAGTTATGGGGAAGGGTTTGCCTACGAGCAGTACTTC. Its translation: CASSYGEGFAYEQYF.

This clonotype was observed a few times. CDR3 protein: CASSLSSSGDQETQYF. As DNA, the CDR3 is TGTGCCAGCAGCTTAAGCTCTAGCGGGGACCAAGAGACCCAGTACTTC. The rearrangement links TRBV7-8 to TRBJ2-5; 9 bases match TRBD2. The germline CDR1 and CDR2 sequences are SGHVS and FQNEAQ. V was clipped by 2 bases and J by 0 bases; unmatched bases: 4. The CDR3 is made up of 16 amino acids.

At least ten counts were recorded for this clonotype. The chain combines TRBV5-1 with TRBJ2-1, with D uncertain. V was trimmed by 0 bases and J by 4 bases, leaving 5 bases between them. This CDR3 has 13 amino acids. From germline, CDR1 is SGHRS and CDR2 YFSETQ. CDR3 residues: CASSLVSYNEQFF. CDR3 DNA sequence: TGCGCCAGCAGCTTGGTATCTTACAATGAGCAGTTCTTC.

This clonotype has more than one count but fewer than ten. CDR3 residues: CASSPLPAALWGGNQPQHF. CDR3 DNA sequence: TGTGCCAGTAGCCCCCTGCCGGCGGCACTCTGGGGGGGCAATCAGCCCCAGCATTTT. The chain employs TRBV19 and TRBJ1-5; tentative D call: TRBD1 (5 bases). The CDR3 runs to 19 residues. CDR1 LNHDA and CDR2 SQIVND come from the germline V gene (reference sequence). Trimming stripped 6 bases from V and 2 bases from J, with 26 bases between. The variable domain in full, with the rest retrieved from reference TRBV19 and TRBJ1-5, is DGGITQSPKYLFRKEGQNVTLSCEQNLNHDAMYWYRQDPGQGLRLIYYSQIVNDFQKGDIAEGYSVSREKKESFPLTVTSAQKNPTAFYLCASSPLPAALWGGNQPQHFGDGTRLSIL.

This clonotype appeared a few times. The V call is TRBV25-1, the J call TRBJ2-7, with D possibly matching TRBD1 (6 bases). V was clipped by 1 base and J by 2 bases, with 12 bases between them. This CDR3 region has 15 residues. Germline CDR1 and CDR2: MGHDK and SYGVNS. CDR3 nucleotides: TGTGCCAGCAGTGAATTGCAGGGGCGAACCTACGAGCAGTACTTC. Translated: CASSELQGRTYEQYF.

This chain joins TRBV7-8 and TRBJ1-1; 7 nucleotides align to TRBD1. The CDR3 sequence is 13 residues long. Germline CDR1 reads SGHVS; CDR2 reads FQNEAQ. Germline trimming cut 7 bases from V and 5 bases from J; bases unmatched to any gene: 7. In DNA form, the CDR3 reads TGTGCCAGCATACAGGGGCTCGGAACTGAAGCTTTCTTT. It codes for CASIQGLGTEAFF.

This clonotype has only a few counts. The rearrangement joins TRBV5-1 to TRBJ2-3, with D maybe TRBD2 (6 bases). The ends were cut back, 3 bases at V and 1 base at J, with 12 bases in the middle. From germline, CDR1 is SGHRS and CDR2 YFSETQ. This CDR3 spans 15 amino acids. The CDR3 loop is CASSSLPGGTDTQYF. The CDR3 DNA sequence: TGCGCCAGCAGCTCACTCCCGGGGGGCACAGATACGCAGTATTTT.

This clonotype came up many times. The gene calls are TRBV12-3 or TRBV12-4 and TRBJ2-1; TRBD1 matches at 8 bases. This CDR3 comprises 15 residues. V dropped 5 bases and J dropped 9; count of bases not matched to a gene: 12. The CDR3 DNA sequence: TGTGCCAGCAGTCCGGTGTCAGGGGGCGAAAGTGAGCAGTTCTTC. This encodes CASSPVSGGESEQFF.

The chain employs TRBV24-1 and TRBJ2-1, with 9 bases aligning to TRBD2. The CDR3 covers 13 residues. Germline V CDR1 and CDR2: KGHDR, SFDVKD. The V and J ends lost 8 bases and 2 bases, in that order; junction bases with no gene match: 0. Here the CDR3 DNA reads TGTGCCACCACTAGCGGGACCTACAATGAGCAGTTCTTC. Its translation: CATTSGTYNEQFF.

The rearrangement uses TRBV11-2 and TRBJ1-2, with D tentatively TRBD1 (6 bases). Trimming removed 3 bases at V and 4 bases at J, with 21 bases between. Germline CDR1 reads SGHAT; CDR2 reads FQNNGV. This CDR3 has 17 amino acids. The CDR3 loop is CASSLEFDRGFLYGYTF. CDR3 nucleotide sequence: TGTGCCAGCAGCTTGGAATTTGATAGGGGGTTTCTCTATGGCTACACCTTC.

V usage is TRBV12-3 or TRBV12-4 and J usage is TRBJ1-4, with TRBD1 matching 8 bases. V was pared by 6 bases and J by 7 bases, with 1 base of the junction left unmatched. The CDR3 loop spans 12 amino acids. The CDR3 is CASRTGVEKLFF. The CDR3 bases are TGTGCCAGCAGGACAGGGGTTGAAAAACTGTTTTTT.

The chain has TRBV7-9 and TRBJ2-3; 15 bases map to TRBD2. The length of the CDR3 is 16 residues. The germline CDR1 and CDR2 sequences are SEHNR and FQNEAQ (reference sequence). Trimming removed 4 bases from V and 4 bases from J; junction bases left unmatched: 3. The CDR3 DNA reads as TGTGCCAGCAGCTACCGGACTAGCGGGGGGGCAGATACGCAGTATTTT. Translating gives CASSYRTSGGADTQYF.

The gene calls are TRBV18 and TRBJ1-6, with 9 nucleotides matching TRBD1. The CDR3 length is 12 residues. Germline V gene sequence: CDR1 KGHSH, CDR2 LQKENI. After removal of 8 bases from V and 10 bases from J, the junction contained 3 bases not matched to a gene. The CDR3 coding sequence is TGTGCCAGCGGGGACAGGGACTCACCCCTCCACTTT. It yields the protein CASGDRDSPLHF. Variable domain in full (rest from reference TRBV18 and TRBJ1-6): NAGVMQNPRHLVRRRGQEARLRCSPMKGHSHVYWYRQLPEEGLKFMVYLQKENIIDESGMPKERFSAEFPKEGPSILRIQQVVRGDSAAYFCASGDRDSPLHFGNGTRLTVT.

This clonotype was observed a few times. The chain combines TRBV7-2 with TRBJ2-3; possibly TRBD1 for D (5 bases). The V gene lost 0 bases and the J gene lost 5 bases, with 6 bases spanning the gap. CDR1 is SGHTA and CDR2 is FQGNSA in the germline V gene. This CDR3 contains 13 residues. The CDR3 nucleotides read TGTGCCAGCAGCTTAGCGCAGGGAGATACGCAGTATTTT. This gives the protein CASSLAQGDTQYF.

In this sample, this clonotype turned up many times. The chain joins TRBV20-1 to TRBJ1-2, with D uncertain. Trimming cost V 1 base and J 6 bases, with 15 bases left between them. Germline V CDR1 and CDR2: DFQATT, SNEGSKA (reference sequence). There are 14 residues in the CDR3. CDR3 coding DNA: TGCAGTGCTAGAGCCCCGGACCGGTTGGATGGCTACACCTTC. Its protein is CSARAPDRLDGYTF.

This clonotype was seen ten or more times. V gene TRBV6-6 combines with J gene TRBJ2-7; D is perhaps TRBD1 (6 bases). The V end was cut by 4 bases, the J end by 5 bases, with 15 bases between. Germline V gives CDR1 MNHNY, CDR2 SVGAGI (reference sequence). The CDR3 consists of 14 residues. CDR3 residues: CASSSRQGMNEQYF. The CDR3, as DNA: TGTGCCAGCAGTTCTCGGCAGGGGATGAACGAGCAGTACTTC.

The rearrangement uses TRBV7-9 and TRBJ2-3; TRBD2 matches at 8 bases. Trimming cost V 1 base and J 4 bases; bases outside gene matches: 7. This CDR3 spans 16 amino acids. The germline V gene has CDR1 SEHNR and CDR2 FQNEAQ (reference sequence). The CDR3 DNA follows: TGTGCCAGCAGCTTAGGAGCAGCGGGAGATGCAGATACGCAGTATTTT. It is translated as CASSLGAAGDADTQYF.

This clonotype has ten or more counts. In DNA, the CDR3 is TGTGCCTGGAGTCCGGACCACAATCAGCCCCAGCATTTT. It specifies CAWSPDHNQPQHF. V gene TRBV30 combines with J gene TRBJ1-5; D is uncertain. The V end was cut by 2 bases, the J end by 3 bases, with 8 bases between. The CDR3 has 13 amino acids. Germline-derived CDR1 and CDR2 are GTSNPN and SVGIG (reference sequence).

This clonotype was picked up many times. The chain joins TRBV6-5 to TRBJ2-7, with D unclear. Looked up from germline, CDR1 is MNHEY and CDR2 is SVGAGI. The V gene lost 0 bases and the J gene lost 2 bases, with 14 bases spanning the gap. The CDR3 length is 16 residues. The CDR3 bases are TGTGCCAGCAGTTACTCGTTCGACTTGACCACCTACGAGCAGTACTTC. Protein product: CASSYSFDLTTYEQYF.

This clonotype was counted only a few times. The V call is TRBV5-1, the J call TRBJ2-3; TRBD2 aligns across 11 bases. The V gene end was trimmed by 4 bases and the J gene end by 1 base; junction bases not matched to a gene: 5. This CDR3 spans 16 amino acids. Germline CDR1 and CDR2: SGHRS and YFSETQ. Here the CDR3 reads CASSIGTSGGTDTQYF. In nucleotides, the CDR3 is TGCGCCAGCAGCATTGGGACTAGCGGAGGCACAGATACGCAGTATTTT.

This clonotype was observed a handful of times. This rearrangement joins TRBV2 to TRBJ2-7; 10 bases fit TRBD1. Unmatched junction bases numbered 5, after V lost 3 bases and J lost 3 bases. Germline CDR1 and CDR2: SNHLY and FYNNEI. The CDR3 is 15 residues long. CDR3 residues: CASSETGGYNYEQYF. The DNA of the CDR3 is TGTGCCAGCAGTGAGACAGGGGGCTACAACTACGAGCAGTACTTC.